This entry lists 28 T cell receptor beta chains sequenced from one sample in a study of CD8 T cells in Susac syndrome. RNA amounts of about 0.5 to 1 ug underwent reverse transcription with random hexamers. TCRdb processed the immunoSEQ multiplex PCR reads anew with MiXCR; each CDR3 protein has one entry. The sample includes 50,000 or so distinct CDR3 sequences, roughly 92% of them seen just once. Sequencing was done on a sample of CD8+ T cells from PBMCs. These receptor sequences come from a human donor in good health.

This clonotype appeared once. The chain carries TRBV20-1 and TRBJ2-1; D is tentatively TRBD1 or TRBD2 (5 bases each). Per germline, CDR1 DFQATT and CDR2 SNEGSKA (reference sequence). CDR3 length: 15 residues. Trimming removed 0 bases from V and 6 bases from J, with 15 bases in between. CDR3 sequence (DNA): TGCAGTGCTAGAGAGATAATCGGGGCCTCCAATGAGCAGTTCTTC. Encoded protein: CSAREIIGASNEQFF.

V gene TRBV4-3 combines with J gene TRBJ2-7, with 14 bases matching TRBD2. The V and J ends lost 5 bases and 2 bases, in that order; junction bases with no gene match: 5. The V gene's germline CDR1 is LGHNA and CDR2 YSLEER. CDR3 length: 16 amino acids. The DNA of the CDR3 is TGCGCCAGCAGCGAAGGACTAGCGGGAGGAACCTACGAGCAGTACTTC. This codes for CASSEGLAGGTYEQYF.

This clonotype was recorded once. V and J are TRBV30 and TRBJ1-1, with unresolved D. Trimming shortened V by 2 bases and J by 0 bases, and 10 bases separated the two germline ends. The germline gives CDR1 GTSNPN, CDR2 SVGIG (reference sequence). This CDR3 contains 14 residues. The chain's CDR3 is CAWSRVGMNTEAFF. The CDR3 DNA reads TGTGCCTGGAGTAGGGTCGGGATGAACACTGAAGCTTTCTTT.

The chain joins TRBV12-3 or TRBV12-4 to TRBJ1-5; TRBD1 is a possible D gene (5 bases). The CDR3 loop spans 13 amino acids. Trimming shortened V by 5 bases and J by 11 bases, and 16 bases separated the two germline ends. CDR3 residues: CASSGDGRLAQHF. The CDR3 region has the DNA TGTGCCAGCAGTGGGGACGGCCGGTTAGCCCAGCATTTT.

This CDR3 reads CASSDRGGSGSVREDTQYF. The CDR3 nucleotides are TGTGCCAGCAGTGACCGCGGAGGTAGCGGGAGTGTCAGGGAAGATACGCAGTATTTT. The rearrangement joins TRBV25-1 to TRBJ2-3; 9 bases align to TRBD2. CDR3 size: 19 residues. The J segment lost 5 bases and the V segment lost 3 bases, leaving 18 bases of the junction unmatched. Germline V CDR1 and CDR2: MGHDK, SYGVNS.

This chain uses TRBV5-6 with TRBJ2-5, with D hard to call. Trimming pared 4 bases from V and 2 bases from J, leaving 15 bases between. The germline gives CDR1 SGHDT, CDR2 YYEEEE. This CDR3 spans 15 amino acids. CDR3: CASSPLAKLQETQYF. As DNA, the CDR3 is TGTGCCAGCAGCCCCTTGGCAAAACTTCAAGAGACCCAGTACTTC.

The gene calls are TRBV25-1 and TRBJ2-5; maybe TRBD1 (5 bases). The length of the CDR3 is 14 residues. The V and J ends lost 0 bases and 5 bases respectively, with 10 bases between them. Germline V CDR1 and CDR2: MGHDK, SYGVNS. CDR3 sequence reads: CASSEYAGWETQYF. The CDR3 DNA reads TGTGCCAGCAGTGAATATGCAGGGTGGGAGACCCAGTACTTC.

The chain has TRBV4-2 and TRBJ2-7, with 9 bases aligning to TRBD2. V was pared by 3 bases and J by 2 bases, with 11 bases of the junction left unmatched. The CDR3 loop spans 17 amino acids. CDR1 is LGHNA and CDR2 is YNFKEQ in the germline V gene. The CDR3 loop is CASSHSAGTSRTYEQYF. The CDR3 DNA reads TGTGCCAGCAGCCATTCTGCCGGGACTAGCCGCACCTACGAGCAGTACTTC.

This chain connects TRBV27 to TRBJ2-2; 9 bases map to TRBD2. The germline CDR1 and CDR2 sequences are MNHEY and SMNVEV (reference sequence). J lost 6 bases, V lost 6 bases, and 17 bases had no gene match. CDR3 length: 18 amino acids. This chain's CDR3 is CASSPLMVKREEAGELFF. The CDR3 region has the DNA TGTGCCAGCAGCCCCCTAATGGTGAAGCGGGAGGAGGCCGGGGAGCTGTTTTTT.

V usage is TRBV7-9 and J usage is TRBJ1-1; 7 nucleotides align to TRBD1. The CDR3 has 12 amino acids. The trim removed 5 bases at V and 6 bases at J, leaving 3 bases unmatched. The V gene's germline CDR1 is SEHNR and CDR2 FQNEAQ (reference sequence). The CDR3 DNA follows: TGTGCCAGCAGCCCCCAGGGGGCTGAAGCTTTCTTT. Translating gives CASSPQGAEAFF.

The CDR3 coding sequence is TGTGCCAGCTCACCGGGCCGATCCAACACCGGGGAGCTGTTTTTT. This encodes CASSPGRSNTGELFF. This chain joins TRBV18 and TRBJ2-2; D is unclear. The CDR3 is 15 amino acids. V dropped 3 bases and J dropped 2 bases, with 10 bases sitting between them. Germline V lookup: CDR1 KGHSH, CDR2 LQKENI.

The chain couples TRBV4-1 to TRBJ2-7; 8 bases fit TRBD2. The length of the CDR3 is 16 residues. Germline V CDR1 and CDR2: MGHRA, YSYEKL. V was pared by 1 base and J by 2 bases, with 7 bases of the junction left unmatched. As DNA, the CDR3 is TGCGCCAGCAGCCAAGTAAGCGGGAGTGTCCCCTACGAGCAGTACTTC. The encoded protein is CASSQVSGSVPYEQYF.

The chain employs TRBV3-1 and TRBJ1-1; possibly TRBD1 for D (6 bases). CDR1 is LGHDT, CDR2 YNNKEL, per germline (reference sequence). The CDR3 loop spans 16 amino acids. With 2 bases removed from V and 2 bases from J, the gap between germline ends came to 15 bases. In nucleotides, the CDR3 is TGTGCCAGCAGCCAACCCCGGGACAAGCAAAACACTGAAGCTTTCTTT. Protein sequence: CASSQPRDKQNTEAFF.

J is TRBJ2-1 and V is TRBV20-1; D uncertain. CDR1 and CDR2 from the germline V gene are DFQATT and SNEGSKA (reference sequence). There are 15 residues in the CDR3. V was clipped by 0 bases and J by 2 bases, with 11 bases between them. This CDR3 is CSARDLGRPYNEQFF. The CDR3 DNA is TGCAGTGCTAGAGATCTAGGAAGGCCCTACAATGAGCAGTTCTTC.

This rearrangement joins TRBV27 to TRBJ1-3, with D tentatively TRBD1 (5 bases). Germline V CDR1 and CDR2: MNHEY, SMNVEV (reference sequence). V lost 2 bases, J lost 2 bases, and 13 bases lay in between. The CDR3 is made up of 16 amino acids. This CDR3 is CASSLIGGDAGNTIYF. As DNA, the CDR3 is TGTGCCAGCAGTTTAATCGGGGGGGATGCTGGAAACACCATATATTTT.

The CDR3 reads CASNPGQGARADTQYF. Written as DNA, the CDR3 is TGTGCCAGCAATCCGGGACAGGGGGCTCGGGCAGATACGCAGTATTTT. The chain joins TRBV2 to TRBJ2-3; 12 bases match TRBD1. Unmatched junction bases numbered 9, after V lost 7 bases and J lost 4 bases. The CDR3 has 16 residues. Germline V CDR1 and CDR2: SNHLY, FYNNEI.

V is TRBV2 and J is TRBJ1-5, with D unresolved. CDR1 SNHLY and CDR2 FYNNEI come from the germline V gene. CDR3 length: 14 amino acids. The germline V and J ends were trimmed by 7 bases and 4 bases, with 14 bases remaining between them. The CDR3 DNA reads as TGTGCCAGCACCCGAATCGGGGAAAATCAGCCCCAGCATTTT. Translation: CASTRIGENQPQHF.

The chain recombines TRBV30 with TRBJ2-1; D is ambiguous. CDR1 and CDR2 from the germline V gene are GTSNPN and SVGIG (reference sequence). The length of the CDR3 is 10 residues. Deletions cut 5 bases from V and 7 bases from J, with 6 bases between. The CDR3 DNA follows: TGTGCCTGGGGTCTGAATGAGCAGTTCTTC. This translates into CAWGLNEQFF. Together with reference TRBV30 and TRBJ2-1, the CDR3 gives the full variable domain: SQTIHQWPATLVQPVGSPLSLECTVEGTSNPNLYWYRQAAGRGLQLLFYSVGIGQISSEVPQNLSASRPQDRQFILSSKKLLLSDSGFYLCAWGLNEQFFGPGTRLTVL.

The rearrangement joins TRBV29-1 to TRBJ2-2; D is ambiguous. The CDR3 is made up of 13 amino acids. V lost 4 bases to trimming and J lost 4 bases, with 10 bases between them. The germline V gene has CDR1 SQVTM and CDR2 ANQGSEA. CDR3 amino acids: CSVVVVSTGELFF. CDR3 in DNA: TGCAGCGTTGTAGTGGTGAGCACCGGGGAGCTGTTTTTT.

CDR3 amino acids: CASSLIRQGYGNEQFF. In DNA form, the CDR3 reads TGTGCCAGCAGCTTGATACGACAGGGGTACGGAAATGAGCAGTTCTTC. The V call is TRBV5-6, the J call TRBJ2-1; 8 bases align to TRBD1. The CDR3 loop spans 16 amino acids. Trimming took 1 base from V and 7 from J; bases not matched to a gene: 10. Germline-derived CDR1 and CDR2 are SGHDT and YYEEEE.

This rearrangement joins TRBV2 to TRBJ2-2; D call uncertain. Germline V CDR1 and CDR2: SNHLY, FYNNEI. V lost 1 base, J lost 4 bases, and 13 bases lay in between. There are 16 residues in the CDR3. CDR3: CASSEVGDPFTGELFF. The CDR3 DNA follows: TGTGCCAGCAGTGAAGTCGGCGACCCCTTCACCGGGGAGCTGTTTTTT.

CDR3 region: CASSPSGSIGNEQFF. Written as DNA, the CDR3 is TGTGCCAGCAGCCCGAGCGGGAGTATCGGCAATGAGCAGTTCTTC. V is TRBV9 and J is TRBJ2-1; 8 bases match TRBD2. Trimming at V came to 4 bases and at J to 6 bases, leaving 9 bases not matched to a gene. Germline V lookup: CDR1 SGDLS, CDR2 YYNGEE. The CDR3 sequence is 15 residues long. Full variable domain (rest looked up from reference TRBV9 and TRBJ2-1): DSGVTQTPKHLITATGQRVTLRCSPRSGDLSVYWYQQSLDQGLQFLIQYYNGEERAKGNILERFSAQQFPDLHSELNLSSLELGDSALYFCASSPSGSIGNEQFFGPGTRLTVL.

The rearrangement links TRBV30 to TRBJ2-7; D might be TRBD2 (6 bases). V was cut by 6 bases and J by 2 bases, with 17 bases left in between. Per germline, CDR1 GTSNPN and CDR2 SVGIG (reference sequence). The CDR3 runs 14 residues. This CDR3 is CACPLEGRPYEQYF. The CDR3 DNA reads as TGTGCCTGCCCGCTGGAGGGAAGGCCCTACGAGCAGTACTTC.

Only one count was recorded for this clonotype. The chain couples TRBV5-4 to TRBJ1-1; 7 bases agree with TRBD1. CDR3 length equals 15 residues. The V and J ends lost 4 bases and 0 bases, in that order; junction bases with no gene match: 6. From germline, CDR1 is SGHNT and CDR2 YYREEE (reference sequence). DNA for the CDR3: TGTGCCAGCAGCGAAGACAGGGCCCTGAACACTGAAGCTTTCTTT. Translated, it gives CASSEDRALNTEAFF.

The rearrangement uses TRBV6-2 or TRBV6-3 and TRBJ2-5, with D possibly TRBD1 on 6 matching bases. Germline CDR1 and CDR2: MNHEY and SVGEGT. Trimming pared 5 bases from V and 2 bases from J, leaving 12 bases between. The CDR3 is 14 residues long. CDR3 region: CASSPPGQQETQYF. The CDR3 nucleotides read TGTGCCAGCAGTCCCCCCGGACAGCAAGAGACCCAGTACTTC.

This chain connects TRBV19 to TRBJ2-4, with a possible D match to TRBD2 (7 bases). Germline V gene data show CDR1 as LNHDA and CDR2 as SQIVND (reference sequence). The CDR3 is made up of 11 amino acids. Trimming shortened V by 9 bases and J by 9 bases, and 12 bases separated the two germline ends. CDR3 sequence reads: CASRGGGIQYF. CDR3 sequence (DNA): TGTGCCAGCAGGGGCGGGGGCATTCAGTACTTC.

The rearrangement uses TRBV14 and TRBJ2-7; TRBD1 agrees at 7 bases. Per the germline V gene, CDR1 is SGHDN and CDR2 is FVKESK. The junction had 7 bases not matched to a gene; V was cut back by 4 bases and J by 4 bases. This CDR3 has 14 residues. In nucleotides, the CDR3 is TGTGCCAGCAGCCCCGGGACAGTTCCTTACGAGCAGTACTTC. Amino acids: CASSPGTVPYEQYF.

The chain employs TRBV7-9 and TRBJ1-2; D possibly corresponds to TRBD1 (5 bases). The CDR3 sequence is 12 residues long. The germline V gene encodes CDR1 SEHNR and CDR2 FQNEAQ (reference sequence). V was trimmed by 5 bases and J by 5 bases, leaving 9 bases between them. This CDR3 is CASSPGGYGYTF. The CDR3, as DNA: TGTGCCAGCAGCCCTGGGGGGTATGGCTACACCTTC.